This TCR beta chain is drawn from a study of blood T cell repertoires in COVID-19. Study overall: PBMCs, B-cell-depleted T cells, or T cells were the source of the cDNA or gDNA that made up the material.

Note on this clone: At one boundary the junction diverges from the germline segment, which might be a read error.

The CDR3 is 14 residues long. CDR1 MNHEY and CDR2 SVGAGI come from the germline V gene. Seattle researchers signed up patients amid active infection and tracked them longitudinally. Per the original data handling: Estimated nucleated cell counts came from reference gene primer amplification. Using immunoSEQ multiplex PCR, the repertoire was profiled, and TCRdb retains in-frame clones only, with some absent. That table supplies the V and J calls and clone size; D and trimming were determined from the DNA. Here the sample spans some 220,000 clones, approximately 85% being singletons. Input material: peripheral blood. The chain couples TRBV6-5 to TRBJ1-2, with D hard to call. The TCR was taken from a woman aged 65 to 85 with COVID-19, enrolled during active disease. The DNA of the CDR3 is TGTGCCAGCAGTGACTCAAGCCTTAACTATGGCTACACCTTC. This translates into CASSDSSLNYGYTF.